A single T cell receptor beta chain is shown here with its context. The source of the sample is a study of blood T cell repertoires in COVID-19. This CDR3 has 16 residues. V was clipped by 4 bases and J by 6 bases; unmatched bases: 8. Germline lookup yields CDR1 SGHRS and CDR2 YFSETQ. Methods used by the authors: Reference gene primer amplification yielded estimated nucleated cell counts. Produced via immunoSEQ multiplex PCR; TCRdb's table is partial and in-frame only. V and J calls plus clone size are reproduced from that table; the DNA served to infer D and trimming. Of approximately 110,000 clones listed, roughly 80% were seen once; the top ten hold roughly a fifth.

The chain is built from TRBV5-1 and TRBJ2-3; 13 bases are shared with TRBD2. This clonotype was sampled from a woman in her seventies with acute or convalescent COVID-19. The sample consisted of peripheral blood. The CDR3 here is CASSRTSGGPADTQYF. As DNA, the CDR3 is TGCGCCAGCAGCCGGACTAGCGGGGGTCCCGCGGATACGCAGTATTTT.